This passage covers 11 T cell receptor beta chains from one sample sequenced in a study of OX40 agonist ivuxolimab in advanced cancers. Assay: immunoSEQ multiplex PCR; the TCRdb copy retains only in-frame clones and omits some. The table shows more than 50,000 clones, with 86% occurring only once. This material consisted of CD4+ or CD8+ T cells sorted from blood, taken in a trial of the OX40 agonist ivuxolimab. The receptor set was obtained from an adult with an advanced solid tumor such as melanoma, head and neck, liver or kidney cancer.

This CDR3 is CATWDRTNYGYTF. The DNA of the CDR3 is TGTGCCACCTGGGACAGGACCAACTATGGCTACACCTTC. The rearrangement links TRBV6-1 to TRBJ1-2; TRBD1 aligns across 8 bases. Germline CDR1 MNHNS, CDR2 SASEGT. Germline trimming cut 10 bases from V and 2 bases from J; bases unmatched to any gene: 6. The CDR3 has 13 amino acids.

This chain joins TRBV7-9 and TRBJ1-6; D is uncertain. The V end lost 3 bases, the J end lost 7 bases, and 7 bases lay between the germline ends. Germline V gives CDR1 SEHNR, CDR2 FQNEAQ (reference sequence). The CDR3 spans 13 residues. This CDR3 reads CASSLAGNSPLHF. DNA for the CDR3: TGTGCCAGCAGCTTGGCGGGAAATTCACCCCTCCACTTT.

V gene TRBV19 combines with J gene TRBJ1-2; D is undetermined. Germline V gives CDR1 LNHDA, CDR2 SQIVND (reference sequence). Trimming left V 0 bases short and J 5 bases short, with 7 bases between. The CDR3 is 13 amino acids. The CDR3 DNA is TGTGCCAGTAGTATAGATGGGGAGTATGGCTACACCTTC. As protein: CASSIDGEYGYTF.

This clone showed up just once. This chain joins TRBV4-1 and TRBJ1-5; TRBD1 matches 8 bases. Germline assignment: CDR1 MGHRA and CDR2 YSYEKL. CDR3 length: 18 residues. J was trimmed by 2 bases and V by 0 bases; bases with no gene match: 9. CDR3 bases: TGCGCCAGCAGCCAAGAAGAGGACCAGGGGGCTGGCAATCAGCCCCAGCATTTT. Encoded protein: CASSQEEDQGAGNQPQHF.

The rearrangement uses TRBV5-6 and TRBJ1-1; no definite D call. This CDR3 contains 13 residues. Trimming shortened V by 2 bases and J by 5 bases, and 10 bases separated the two germline ends. CDR1 and CDR2 (germline): SGHDT, YYEEEE. CDR3 sequence (DNA): TGTGCCAGCAGCTTCGGGCCTGGGACTGAAGCTTTCTTT. Translating it yields CASSFGPGTEAFF.

The chain couples TRBV27 to TRBJ2-5; TRBD1 matches 9 bases. The germline V gene encodes CDR1 MNHEY and CDR2 SMNVEV (reference sequence). This CDR3 is built from 17 residues. With V trimmed by 3 bases and J by 6 bases, 14 bases remained unmatched. CDR3 nucleotides: TGTGCCAGCAGTTTTTATGCCGGTACAGGGGGCGGGAAGACCCAGTACTTC. Its protein product is CASSFYAGTGGGKTQYF.

The chain has TRBV4-1 and TRBJ2-2; D tentatively reads TRBD1 or TRBD2 (5 bases each). V dropped 4 bases and J dropped 4 bases, with 19 bases sitting between them. Germline V CDR1 and CDR2: MGHRA, YSYEKL. The CDR3 totals 17 residues. CDR3 coding DNA: TGCGCCAGCAGCCCAGTCGTGGTGGGGGTAGGCACCGGGGAGCTGTTTTTT. It specifies CASSPVVVGVGTGELFF.

This clone was recorded once. Other DNA sequences in this specimen translate into the identical CDR3. This chain uses TRBV11-2 with TRBJ2-5; no definite D call. The DNA end lines up better with TRBJ2-7; the J call may be wrong. This CDR3 is 11 amino acids long. In germline, CDR1 is SGHAT, CDR2 FQNNGV. CDR3 loop: CASSLTYEQYF. DNA for the CDR3: TGTGCCAGCAGCCTCACCTACGAGCAGTACTTC.

The chain employs TRBV6-6 and TRBJ1-3; D gene uncertain. Germline V gives CDR1 MNHNY, CDR2 SVGAGI (reference sequence). CDR3 size: 15 residues. V was clipped by 0 bases and J by 0 bases, with 6 bases between them. The CDR3 DNA is TGTGCCAGCAGTTACTCGATTTTCTCTGGAAACACCATATATTTT. It encodes CASSYSIFSGNTIYF.

The chain recombines TRBV6-5 with TRBJ2-2; D gene uncertain. Trimming took off 2 bases at V and 2 bases at J, with 12 bases between the two ends. This CDR3 region has 16 residues. Per the germline V gene, CDR1 is MNHEY and CDR2 is SVGAGI. CDR3 in amino acids: CASSYPSGVNTGELFF. CDR3 nucleotide sequence: TGTGCCAGCAGTTACCCTAGTGGGGTTAACACCGGGGAGCTGTTTTTT.

The chain couples TRBV7-9 to TRBJ2-1; 10 bases map to TRBD2. The CDR3 covers 15 residues. Germline V gene sequence: CDR1 SEHNR, CDR2 FQNEAQ (reference sequence). V shed 1 base and J 10 bases; nucleotides not matched to a gene: 7. CDR3 in DNA: TGTGCCAGCAGCTTAGAATTTAGCGGGGGGAACGAGCAGTTCTTC. It is translated as CASSLEFSGGNEQFF. The whole variable domain, remainder taken from reference TRBV7-9 and TRBJ2-1, is DTGVSQNPRHKITKRGQNVTFRCDPISEHNRLYWYRQTLGQGPEFLTYFQNEAQLEKSRLLSDRFSAERPKGSFSTLEIQRTEQGDSAMYLCASSLEFSGGNEQFFGPGTRLTVL.